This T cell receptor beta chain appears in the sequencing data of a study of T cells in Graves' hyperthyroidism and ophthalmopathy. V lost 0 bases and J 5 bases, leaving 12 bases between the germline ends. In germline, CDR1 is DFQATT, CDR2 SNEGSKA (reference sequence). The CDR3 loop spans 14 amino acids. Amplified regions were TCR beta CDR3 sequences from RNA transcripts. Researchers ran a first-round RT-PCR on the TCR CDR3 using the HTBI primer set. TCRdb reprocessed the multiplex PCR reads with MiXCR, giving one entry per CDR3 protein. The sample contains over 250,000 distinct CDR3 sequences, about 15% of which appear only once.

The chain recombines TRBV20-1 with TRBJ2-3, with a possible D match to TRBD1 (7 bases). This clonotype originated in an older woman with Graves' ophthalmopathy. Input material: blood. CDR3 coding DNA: TGCAGTGCTAGAGATCGGAGGGGGCAAGATACGCAGTATTTT. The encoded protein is CSARDRRGQDTQYF.